The source of this T cell receptor beta chain is a study of identical twins. Whole-study findings and limits: Twin sharing of out-of-frame TCR alpha was underestimated by models in monozygotic pairs. Within beta out-of-frame sequences, the excess sharing observed between twins was weaker.

TCRdb re-called the 5' RACE reads with MiXCR, one entry per CDR3 protein. The sample yields 450,000 or so distinct CDR3 sequences, approximately 15% seen once. This clonotype has only a few counts. Its antigen remains unidentified. The CDR3 loop spans 15 amino acids. Germline assignment: CDR1 KGHSH and CDR2 LQKENI. V lost 3 bases and J 6 bases, leaving 15 bases between the germline ends. All donors were healthy Caucasians. These data are also associated with another study on yellow fever vaccine responses in identical twins.

The sequencing input was CD4+ T cells sorted from blood. The V and J genes are TRBV18 and TRBJ2-1; a weak D match, TRBD2 (6 bases). The clonotype was recovered from a woman aged 18-29 years in good health. The CDR3 spells CASSPIRDWRNEQFF. The CDR3 bases are TGTGCCAGCTCACCCATCCGGGACTGGCGCAATGAGCAGTTCTTC.